The present T cell receptor beta chain was sequenced within a study of glioma-infiltrating T cells after dendritic cell vaccination. Only in-frame clones appear in the TCRdb table, and some are missing; sequencing was by immunoSEQ multiplex PCR. The table lists fewer than 50,000 clones, around 80% of them singletons. CDR1 and CDR2 (germline): SEHNR, FQNEAQ (reference sequence). J was trimmed by 0 bases and V by 1 base; bases with no gene match: 4. This CDR3 comprises 19 residues. The receptor was derived from a human donor with glioblastoma. The sequencing used blood, collected before dendritic cell vaccination. V usage is TRBV7-9 and J usage is TRBJ2-1; TRBD2 matches 15 bases. The CDR3 here is CASSLVGTSGGSSYNEQFF. DNA for the CDR3: TGTGCCAGCAGCTTAGTTGGGACTAGCGGGGGGTCCTCCTACAATGAGCAGTTCTTC.